This record concerns one T cell receptor beta chain sequence. The data originate from a study of CD8 T cells in Susac syndrome. Random hexamers were used to reverse transcribe an amount of about 0.45 to 1 ug RNA. Coverage of TCR beta CDR3 amplification by immunoSEQ multiplex PCR extended to 54 Vbeta and 13 Jbeta. TCRdb analysed the immunoSEQ multiplex PCR reads with MiXCR anew, one entry per CDR3 protein. The data contain 400,000 to 550,000 distinct CDR3 sequences, around 83% of them singletons. Negative isolation yielded CD4+ and CD8+ T cells, and FACS enriched TEMRA cells. This receptor was taken from a human donor with multiple sclerosis. The sequenced sample was CD8+ T cells from PBMCs.

The DNA of the CDR3 is TGTGCCAGCAGTTCCCAGCGGGAGACATACACCGGGGAGCTGTTTTTT. This encodes CASSSQRETYTGELFF. The V gene is TRBV6-5, the J gene TRBJ2-2, with 8 bases lining up with TRBD2. CDR1 is MNHEY, CDR2 SVGAGI, per germline. CDR3 length: 16 amino acids. V trimming: 4 bases; J trimming: 3 bases; junction bases outside the gene matches: 7.